The 6 T cell receptor beta chains below all came from one sample that was sequenced in a study of T cells in Graves' hyperthyroidism and ophthalmopathy. RNA transcripts served as the template for amplifying TCR beta CDR3 regions. TCR CDR3 underwent first-round RT-PCR with the HTBI primer set. MiXCR, run by TCRdb on the multiplex PCR reads, gives a single entry per CDR3 protein. This table has hundreds of thousands of distinct CDR3 sequences, 15% to 20% appearing once. Sequencing was carried out using blood. The receptors were sampled from a woman in her 30s with Graves' hyperthyroidism.

The rearrangement joins TRBV5-1 to TRBJ2-5; TRBD2 is a possible D gene (7 bases). The germline V and J ends were trimmed by 0 bases and 1 base, with 19 bases remaining between them. The CDR3 length is 18 residues. The V gene's germline CDR1 is SGHRS and CDR2 YFSETQ. CDR3 DNA sequence: TGCGCCAGCAGCTTGGCACTATCTCTGCGGGGGCTCCAAGAGACCCAGTACTTC. Protein product: CASSLALSLRGLQETQYF.

This clonotype came up many times. The chain is built from TRBV6-6 and TRBJ1-2, with 12 bases matching TRBD1. V trimming: 3 bases; J trimming: 8 bases; junction bases outside the gene matches: 7. The CDR3 totals 15 residues. The germline V gene encodes CDR1 MNHNY and CDR2 SVGAGI (reference sequence). CDR3 coding DNA: TGTGCCAGCAGTTATGGGACAGGGGGCGCGTACGGCTACACCTTC. Residues: CASSYGTGGAYGYTF.

Only a few counts were recorded for this clonotype. The chain combines TRBV12-5 with TRBJ2-5; the match to TRBD2 covers 10 bases. The CDR3 sequence is 16 residues long. Looked up from germline, CDR1 is LGHNT and CDR2 is FRNRAP. The junction had 10 bases not matched to a gene; V was cut back by 4 bases and J by 5 bases. For the CDR3, the DNA is TGTGCTAGTGGTTGCCCAGCGGGAGGGCCGAGGGAGACCCAGTACTTC. Its protein is CASGCPAGGPRETQYF.

In this sample, this clonotype turned up many times. This chain uses TRBV7-2 with TRBJ1-1; no reliable D call. Per germline, CDR1 SGHTA and CDR2 FQGNSA. The CDR3 is 15 amino acids. Trimming cost V 7 bases and J 7 bases, with 22 bases left between them. The CDR3 loop is CASNNLPALSGEAFF. In nucleotides, the CDR3 is TGTGCCAGCAACAATTTACCAGCCCTTAGTGGTGAAGCTTTCTTT.

This clonotype was counted at least ten times. The J gene is TRBJ1-6, the V gene TRBV2, with 7 nucleotides matching TRBD1. Germline V gene lookup returns CDR1 SNHLY and CDR2 FYNNEI. J was trimmed by 7 bases and V by 4 bases; bases with no gene match: 1. The length of the CDR3 is 13 residues. In DNA form, the CDR3 reads TGTGCCAGCAGTGGACAGGGCAATTCACCCCTCCACTTT. Its translation is CASSGQGNSPLHF.

This chain connects TRBV20-1 to TRBJ2-1; D gene unclear. The length of the CDR3 is 13 residues. Germline V gene lookup returns CDR1 DFQATT and CDR2 SNEGSKA (reference sequence). Trimming pared 6 bases from V and 0 bases from J, leaving 9 bases between. CDR3 bases: TGCAGTGCCACGATTAACTCCTACAATGAGCAGTTCTTC. This encodes CSATINSYNEQFF.